The 20 T cell receptor beta chains listed next were all sequenced from one sample in a study of regulatory T cells in long-lasting Graves disease. HTBI primers from iRepertoire and Arm-PCR of CDR3 regions yielded the TCR beta libraries. TCRdb ran MiXCR on the multiplex PCR reads and lists one entry per CDR3 protein. The sample includes about 620,000 distinct CDR3 sequences, under 20% seen only once; the top ten take 15% to 20%. The time point: newly diagnosed GD, antithyroid drugs for less than 3 months. Extracted RNA from PBMCs served as the source of the TCR library. The sample was also reused in another study, on T cells in Graves' hyperthyroidism and ophthalmopathy.

The sequences come from peripheral blood mononuclear cells (PBMCs), collected at new diagnosis, from a patient treated with antithyroid drugs. These receptors were obtained from a woman aged 25 to 39 with Graves disease.

This clonotype showed up just a few times. The chain has TRBV9 and TRBJ2-1; no clear D gene. The ends were cut back, 3 bases at V and 0 bases at J, with 10 bases in the middle. This CDR3 comprises 15 residues. Germline CDR1 is SGDLS and CDR2 is YYNGEE. This CDR3 is CASSGRPSSYNEQFF. Written as DNA, the CDR3 is TGTGCCAGCAGCGGTCGCCCAAGCTCCTACAATGAGCAGTTCTTC. The variable domain in full, with the rest retrieved from reference TRBV9 and TRBJ2-1, is DSGVTQTPKHLITATGQRVTLRCSPRSGDLSVYWYQQSLDQGLQFLIQYYNGEERAKGNILERFSAQQFPDLHSELNLSSLELGDSALYFCASSGRPSSYNEQFFGPGTRLTVL.

V usage is TRBV7-9 and J usage is TRBJ2-6; 11 positions agree with TRBD1. CDR3 length equals 18 residues. Germline CDR1 is SEHNR and CDR2 is FQNEAQ (reference sequence). J lost 2 bases, V lost 3 bases, and 6 bases had no gene match. As DNA, the CDR3 is TGTGCCAGCAGCTTGGGGACAGGGGGGCGGACTGGGGCCAACGTCCTGACTTTC. Its translation: CASSLGTGGRTGANVLTF.

The rearrangement links TRBV30 to TRBJ1-6; D ambiguous. Trimming took off 3 bases at V and 6 bases at J, with 9 bases between the two ends. The V gene's germline CDR1 is GTSNPN and CDR2 SVGIG (reference sequence). The CDR3 runs to 13 residues. CDR3 protein: CAWSAPANSPLHF. The CDR3 nucleotides read TGTGCCTGGAGCGCTCCAGCTAATTCACCCCTCCACTTT.

There are many counts of this clonotype. CDR3: CASSSREPPQHF. The CDR3, as DNA: TGTGCCAGCAGTTCTCGGGAACCCCCCCAGCATTTT. This sequence joins TRBV28 and TRBJ1-5; D is unresolved. Germline CDR1 reads MDHEN; CDR2 reads SYDVKM. The V end lost 4 bases, the J end lost 10 bases, and 11 bases lay between the germline ends. The CDR3 totals 12 residues.

This clonotype has a handful of counts. The chain has TRBV11-2 and TRBJ1-4, with D unresolved. The CDR3 is 15 residues long. In germline, CDR1 is SGHAT, CDR2 FQNNGV. The V gene lost 1 base and the J gene lost 6 bases, with 12 bases spanning the gap. CDR3 region: CASSLVPGIDEKLFF. CDR3 DNA: TGTGCCAGCAGCTTAGTACCGGGGATCGATGAAAAACTGTTTTTT.

This clonotype was counted ten times or more. In nucleotides, the CDR3 is TGTGCCAGCAGTTACGGGAACCCCCAGGACAATGAGCAGTTCTTC. The encoded protein is CASSYGNPQDNEQFF. V usage is TRBV6-9 and J usage is TRBJ2-1; a weak D match, TRBD2 (5 bases). V was cut by 3 bases and J by 5 bases, with 14 bases left in between. This CDR3 comprises 15 residues. Germline CDR1 and CDR2: MNHGY and SVAAGI.

There are many counts of this clonotype. The chain links TRBV12-3 or TRBV12-4 to TRBJ2-7, with D perhaps TRBD2 (7 bases). V was trimmed by 6 bases and J by 6 bases, leaving 15 bases between them. The CDR3 contains 13 residues. The CDR3 DNA reads as TGTGCCAGCAGCTCGGGGGGCGGTTCCGAGCAGTACTTC. This sequence encodes CASSSGGGSEQYF.

This clonotype occurred once. The V and J genes are TRBV6-1 and TRBJ2-7, with 7 bases identical to TRBD1. The CDR3 has 16 residues. Losses at the gene ends were 6 bases for V and 3 bases for J; bases not matched to a gene: 14. Germline values: CDR1 MNHNS, CDR2 SASEGT. The CDR3 spells CASSPLTGFVVYEQYF. The CDR3 region has the DNA TGTGCCAGCAGCCCCTTGACAGGGTTCGTCGTCTACGAGCAGTACTTC.

This clonotype was found many times. CDR3 nucleotides: TGTGCCAGCAGTTTACGCGGGCGGGAGGGCCCGATTGGTACGCAGTATTTT. Protein product: CASSLRGREGPIGTQYF. The chain is built from TRBV28 and TRBJ2-3; TRBD2 agrees at 9 bases. The ends lost 2 bases at V and 8 bases at J; junction bases unmatched: 14. Per germline, CDR1 MDHEN and CDR2 SYDVKM. The CDR3 is 17 amino acids.

This clonotype was seen only a few times. This sequence joins TRBV9 and TRBJ1-2; D not certain. CDR1 and CDR2 from the germline V gene are SGDLS and YYNGEE. This CDR3 is 13 amino acids long. Trimming removed 3 bases at V and 4 bases at J, with 10 bases between. This chain's CDR3 is CASSAPEFYGYTF. The CDR3, as DNA: TGTGCCAGCAGCGCGCCAGAATTCTATGGCTACACCTTC.

This chain links TRBV11-2 with TRBJ1-2, with D perhaps TRBD1 (6 bases). Germline CDR1 reads SGHAT; CDR2 reads FQNNGV. The CDR3 spans 15 residues. V lost 5 bases, J lost 5 bases, and 18 bases lay in between. CDR3 protein: CASSPGGGGLYGYTF. DNA for the CDR3: TGTGCCAGCAGCCCTGGGGGGGGCGGATTATATGGCTACACCTTC.

As concerns this clonotype: Sequence at one end of the junction differs from germline and may be a read error. The chain employs TRBV6-1 and TRBJ1-5; no firm D call. The length of the CDR3 is 15 residues. Germline V gives CDR1 MNHNS, CDR2 SASEGT. The CDR3 protein is CASSEGTGVKQPQHF. DNA for the CDR3: TGTGCCAGCAGCGAAGGCACGGGAGTAAAGCAGCCCCAGCATTTT.

This clonotype was counted between two and nine times. CDR3 bases: TGTGCCAGTAGTATTGGGAATCTCCCAGGTATCAATGAGCAGTTCTTC. As protein: CASSIGNLPGINEQFF. The gene calls are TRBV19 and TRBJ2-1; D not resolved. This CDR3 comprises 16 residues. The V gene's germline CDR1 is LNHDA and CDR2 SQIVND (reference sequence). Trimming stripped 3 bases from V and 6 bases from J, with 18 bases between.

The J gene is TRBJ1-2, the V gene TRBV20-1; D possibly corresponds to TRBD1 (5 bases). There are 14 residues in the CDR3. Germline V CDR1 and CDR2: DFQATT, SNEGSKA (reference sequence). V was shortened by 3 bases and J by 2 bases, with 13 bases between the two germline ends. CDR3 protein: CSASPGLWNYGYTF. DNA for the CDR3: TGCAGTGCTAGCCCGGGGCTCTGGAACTATGGCTACACCTTC.

The sample holds many counts of this clonotype. This chain connects TRBV6-1 to TRBJ1-6; D is perhaps TRBD1 (5 bases). Germline loops: CDR1 MNHNS, CDR2 SASEGT. The germline V and J ends were trimmed by 7 bases and 6 bases, with 13 bases remaining between them. The CDR3 runs 14 residues. In DNA, the CDR3 is TGTGCCAGCAAGGAGGGACGGGCTAATTCACCCCTCCACTTT. Its protein product is CASKEGRANSPLHF.

This clonotype was detected many times. V usage is TRBV11-2 and J usage is TRBJ2-1; D is unresolved. The CDR3 spans 16 residues. V lost 5 bases to trimming and J lost 0 bases, with 14 bases between them. From germline, CDR1 is SGHAT and CDR2 FQNNGV. This CDR3 reads CASSLRTKSSYNEQFF. The CDR3 nucleotides are TGTGCCAGCAGCCTTAGGACCAAGAGCTCCTACAATGAGCAGTTCTTC.

This clonotype was seen at least ten times. The V and J genes are TRBV7-2 and TRBJ2-3, with 8 bases aligning to TRBD2. V lost 6 bases to trimming and J lost 5 bases; unmatched junction nucleotides: 13. CDR1 is SGHTA and CDR2 is FQGNSA in the germline V gene. This CDR3 spans 16 amino acids. The CDR3 DNA is TGTGCCAGCAGTTCCGACTGGGCTAGCGGGTTAGATACGCAGTATTTT. This codes for CASSSDWASGLDTQYF.

This clonotype came up many times. This chain joins TRBV6-1 and TRBJ2-7; 8 bases map to TRBD2. Trimming took 4 bases from V and 1 from J; bases not matched to a gene: 6. CDR1 is MNHNS and CDR2 is SASEGT in the germline V gene. The CDR3 extends over 15 amino acids. The CDR3 nucleotides are TGTGCCAGCAGTGGCGGCGCGGGAGGATCCTACGAGCAGTACTTC. It specifies CASSGGAGGSYEQYF.

This sequence joins TRBV3-1 and TRBJ2-1; 12 nucleotides line up with TRBD2. J was trimmed by 7 bases and V by 0 bases; bases with no gene match: 10. CDR3 size: 18 residues. Germline V gene lookup returns CDR1 LGHDT and CDR2 YNNKEL (reference sequence). The CDR3 DNA reads as TGTGCCAGCAGCCAAGATCACGTTAGCACTAGCGGGAGGAATGAGCAGTTCTTC. Its protein product is CASSQDHVSTSGRNEQFF.

This clonotype was recorded at least ten times. This chain uses TRBV6-1 with TRBJ2-7; TRBD1 might be the D (6 bases). The CDR3 totals 13 residues. The germline V gene encodes CDR1 MNHNS and CDR2 SASEGT. V was clipped by 6 bases and J by 3 bases, with 12 bases between them. The CDR3 DNA sequence: TGTGCCAGCAGGACCGGGACACTCTACGAGCAGTACTTC. This codes for CASRTGTLYEQYF.